The 29 T cell receptor beta chains given below trace back to one sample, sequenced in a study of tumor-infiltrating lymphocytes in primary liver carcinoma. Out of unsorted whole blood came the blood RNA, and germline DNA was extracted as well. Reverse transcription of approximately 500 ng total RNA with a constant-region primer produced TCR beta cDNA. Libraries of TCR beta came from three nested multiplex PCR rounds with slightly modified ARM-PCR. Amplification in the first two PCR rounds was performed using TRBV1-TRBV30 forward primers and a C-beta reverse primer for roughly 10 cycles each. TCRdb itself ran the multiplex PCR reads through MiXCR, one entry per CDR3 protein. Of about 180,000 distinct CDR3 sequences listed, approximately 60% are singletons. Sample: peripheral blood. These receptors were collected from a man aged 40-49 years with primary liver carcinoma and hepatitis B virus infection.

As to this clonotype: One junction end disagrees with the germline gene, perhaps due to a read error. The chain couples TRBV11-3 to TRBJ2-1; D call uncertain. CDR1 and CDR2 from the germline V gene are SGHNT and YENEEA. The CDR3 is made up of 14 amino acids. CDR3 region: CASGWASRDNGQFF. The CDR3 region has the DNA TGTGCCAGCGGCTGGGCAAGTCGCGACAATGGGCAGTTCTTC.

Notes on this clonotype: An end of the junction differs from the germline gene, which may be a read error. V is TRBV7-9 and J is TRBJ2-7; D is uncertain. The CDR3 is 12 residues long. Germline-derived CDR1 and CDR2 are SEHNR and FQNEAQ (reference sequence). Here the CDR3 reads CASGLTSYEQYF. Written as DNA, the CDR3 is TGTGCCAGCGGCTTAACGTCCTACGAGCAGTACTTC.

The rearrangement uses TRBV6-1 and TRBJ2-4, with 8 positions matching TRBD2. CDR1 and CDR2 (germline): MNHNS, SASEGT. V was pared by 2 bases and J by 7 bases, with 4 bases of the junction left unmatched. This CDR3 spans 14 amino acids. CDR3 protein: CASSEWSGSNIQYF. The CDR3 bases are TGTGCCAGCAGTGAATGGAGCGGGAGTAACATTCAGTACTTC.

This chain joins TRBV11-2 and TRBJ1-1; no definite D call. Germline loops: CDR1 SGHAT, CDR2 FQNNGV. This CDR3 is built from 11 residues. CDR3 coding DNA: TGTACCATCAGCTTAGCTGAAGGGACTTTCTTT. Translation gives CTISLAEGTFF. Full variable domain (rest looked up from reference TRBV11-2 and TRBJ1-1): EAGVAQSPRYKIIEKRQSVAFWCNPISGHATLYWYQQILGQGPKLLIQFQNNGVVDDSQLPKDRFSAERLKGVDSTLKIQPAKLEDSAVYLCTISLAEGTFFGQGTRLTVV.

Ten or more counts support this clonotype. The rearrangement joins TRBV29-1 to TRBJ2-3; D uncertain. V lost 6 bases to trimming and J lost 6 bases, with 13 bases between them. Germline CDR1 and CDR2: SQVTM and ANQGSEA. The CDR3 is 12 residues long. CDR3: CSVDPSWDTQYF. The CDR3 DNA sequence: TGCAGCGTCGATCCCTCGTGGGATACGCAGTATTTT.

The chain is built from TRBV4-1 and TRBJ2-7; TRBD2 aligns across 12 bases. Germline V lookup: CDR1 MGHRA, CDR2 YSYEKL. V lost 2 bases, J lost 7 bases, and 9 bases stayed unmatched. The CDR3 length is 16 residues. The CDR3 DNA reads TGCGCCAGCAGCCAAAAGCTACTAGCGGGAGGCGGGGAGCAGTACTTC. This sequence encodes CASSQKLLAGGGEQYF.

This sequence joins TRBV6-5 and TRBJ2-2; 8 bases agree with TRBD2. Germline values: CDR1 MNHEY, CDR2 SVGAGI. The CDR3 is 14 amino acids. V was clipped by 8 bases and J by 5 bases; unmatched bases: 7. The CDR3 reads CASGVPSGTGELFF. The DNA for the CDR3 is TGTGCCAGCGGAGTCCCTAGCGGGACCGGGGAGCTGTTTTTT.

This chain uses TRBV4-2 with TRBJ2-7, with 10 bases aligning to TRBD2. Trimming at V came to 4 bases and at J to 9 bases, leaving 12 bases not matched to a gene. The germline V gene has CDR1 LGHNA and CDR2 YNFKEQ. This CDR3 is built from 15 residues. As DNA, the CDR3 is TGTGCCAGCAGCCCGCTACTAGCGGGAAGGAACGGGCAGTACTTC. It encodes CASSPLLAGRNGQYF.

About this clonotype itself: Given the absence of the conserved phenylalanine or tryptophan at the CDR3 end, a read error is likely. The J gene is TRBJ2-7, the V gene TRBV11-2, with D possibly being TRBD2 (5 bases). The CDR3 totals 14 residues. Germline values: CDR1 SGHAT, CDR2 FQNNGV. The CDR3 DNA sequence: TGTGTCAGCGGCTTAACAGACGGAGCCTACGAGCAGTACTCC. As protein: CVSGLTDGAYEQYS.

The V gene is TRBV18, the J gene TRBJ2-5, with D possibly TRBD1 on 5 matching bases. The germline V and J ends were trimmed by 4 bases and 5 bases, with 14 bases remaining between them. Germline assignment: CDR1 KGHSH and CDR2 LQKENI. This CDR3 has 14 amino acids. In nucleotides, the CDR3 is TGTGCCAGCTCACAACTACAGGCCGCGGAGACCCAGTACTTC. This translates into CASSQLQAAETQYF. The full variable domain, rest sourced from reference TRBV18 and TRBJ2-5, is NAGVMQNPRHLVRRRGQEARLRCSPMKGHSHVYWYRQLPEEGLKFMVYLQKENIIDESGMPKERFSAEFPKEGPSILRIQQVVRGDSAAYFCASSQLQAAETQYFGPGTRLLVL.

The V call is TRBV4-2, the J call TRBJ2-1; tentatively, D is TRBD2 (5 bases). The CDR3 consists of 12 residues. The germline V gene encodes CDR1 LGHNA and CDR2 YNFKEQ. Deletions cut 1 base from V and 12 bases from J, with 10 bases between. The CDR3 nucleotides are TGTGCCAGCAGCCAAGCACGGGATGGGCAGTTCTTC. It specifies CASSQARDGQFF.

This clonotype has a handful of counts. The gene calls are TRBV12-3 or TRBV12-4 and TRBJ2-7; D is unclear. V was trimmed by 5 bases and J by 3 bases, leaving 5 bases between them. The CDR3 loop spans 11 amino acids. The CDR3 spells CASSSLYEQYF. Here the CDR3 DNA reads TGTGCCAGCAGTAGCCTCTACGAGCAGTACTTC.

J is TRBJ2-1 and V is TRBV27; no clear D gene. Between the trimmed V and J ends, which lost 7 bases and 11 bases, there was a span of 18 bases. CDR3 size: 13 residues. CDR1 MNHEY and CDR2 SMNVEV come from the germline V gene (reference sequence). DNA for the CDR3: TGTGCCAGCAACCACCTTATGGGCCACCAGCAGTTCTTC. This codes for CASNHLMGHQQFF.

This clonotype was detected a few times. V and J are TRBV7-3 and TRBJ2-3; TRBD1 or TRBD2 may be the D gene (6 bases each). V lost 8 bases to trimming and J lost 0 bases, with 15 bases between them. The CDR3 runs to 15 residues. From germline, CDR1 is SGHTA and CDR2 FQGTGA. The DNA of the CDR3 is TGTGCCAGCTCTAGGGGGGACCTCAGCACAGATACGCAGTATTTT. This encodes CASSRGDLSTDTQYF.

A remark on this clonotype: The junction departs from germline at one end; a sequencing error may be responsible. The chain carries TRBV28 and TRBJ2-5, with unresolved D. Germline V gives CDR1 MDHEN, CDR2 SYDVKM. The CDR3 sequence is 12 residues long. As DNA, the CDR3 is TGTGCCCGCAGCCCCAGGAGAGAGACCCAGTACTTC. Translated: CARSPRRETQYF. The entire variable domain, with the rest obtained from reference TRBV28 and TRBJ2-5, is as follows: DVKVTQSSRYLVKRTGEKVFLECVQDMDHENMFWYRQDPGLGLRLIYFSYDVKMKEKGDIPEGYSVSREKKERFSLILESASTNQTSMYLCARSPRRETQYFGPGTRLLVL.

This chain uses TRBV28 with TRBJ1-2, with TRBD1 identical over 7 bases. Per the germline V gene, CDR1 is MDHEN and CDR2 is SYDVKM. After removal of 5 bases from V and 7 bases from J, the junction contained 4 bases not matched to a gene. CDR3 size: 12 residues. The CDR3 loop is CASSDREVGYTF. As DNA, the CDR3 is TGTGCCAGCAGTGACAGGGAGGTTGGCTACACCTTC.

This clonotype showed up just a few times. The chain employs TRBV6-6 and TRBJ2-7, with 8 bases fitting TRBD1. The ends lost 8 bases at V and 3 bases at J; junction bases unmatched: 15. The CDR3 totals 16 residues. Per the germline V gene, CDR1 is MNHNY and CDR2 is SVGAGI (reference sequence). CDR3 coding DNA: TGTGCCAGCGGCCACGTACCAGGGGGCGCTGTCTACGAGCAGTACTTC. Translation: CASGHVPGGAVYEQYF.

Of note for this clonotype: A read error may be the cause here, since a much bigger clone is one base away. V is TRBV11-2 and J is TRBJ1-1; the D is unclear. This CDR3 has 14 residues. Germline loops: CDR1 SGHAT, CDR2 FQNNGV. The CDR3 reads CDSSLGTGINEAFF. The CDR3 DNA is TGTGACAGCAGCTTAGGAACGGGCATAAACGAAGCTTTCTTT.

This sequence joins TRBV10-2 and TRBJ2-7, with 15 bases that match TRBD2. Per the germline V gene, CDR1 is WSHSY and CDR2 is SAAADI. The V gene end was trimmed by 6 bases and the J gene end by 3 bases; junction bases not matched to a gene: 6. The CDR3 length is 16 residues. The CDR3 nucleotides are TGCGCCAGCAGAGAGGGACTAGCGGGAGGAGGCTACGAGCAGTACTTC. This encodes CASREGLAGGGYEQYF.

The chain links TRBV5-4 to TRBJ2-7; weak D call: TRBD2 (6 bases). CDR1 SGHNT and CDR2 YYREEE come from the germline V gene (reference sequence). This CDR3 contains 15 residues. Trimming removed 1 base at V and 7 bases at J, with 18 bases between. CDR3 residues: CASSLMASESREQYF. The CDR3 bases are TGTGCCAGCAGCTTGATGGCTAGCGAGAGTAGGGAGCAGTACTTC. Variable domain in full (rest from reference TRBV5-4 and TRBJ2-7): ETGVTQSPTHLIKTRGQQVTLRCSSQSGHNTVSWYQQALGQGPQFIFQYYREEENGRGNFPPRFSGLQFPNYSSELNVNALELDDSALYLCASSLMASESREQYFGPGTRLTVT.

This clonotype was observed many times. The genes are TRBV2 and TRBJ1-2, with D tentatively TRBD1 (6 bases). The germline V and J ends were trimmed by 10 bases and 8 bases, with 23 bases remaining between them. CDR1 is SNHLY, CDR2 FYNNEI, per germline. This CDR3 contains 14 residues. The CDR3, as DNA: TGTGCCATTGTCAGGGGCCTGGGCCGCCTCGGCTACACCTTC. Amino acid sequence: CAIVRGLGRLGYTF.

Concerning this clonotype: This is likely a read error, given that the CDR3 carries no conserved phenylalanine or tryptophan at its end. The chain carries TRBV6-1 and TRBJ1-6, with TRBD1 identical over 8 bases. After removal of 2 bases from V and 6 bases from J, the junction contained 3 bases not matched to a gene. Germline V gene sequence: CDR1 MNHNS, CDR2 SASEGT. The CDR3 length is 15 residues. The CDR3 bases are TGTGCCAGCAGTGAACCCGACAGGGGTAATTCACCCCTCCACTTG. Protein product: CASSEPDRGNSPLHL.

The chain recombines TRBV10-1 with TRBJ2-5; D perhaps matches TRBD2 (5 bases). The CDR3 loop spans 13 amino acids. Between the trimmed V and J ends, which lost 4 bases and 2 bases, there was a span of 8 bases. Germline CDR1 and CDR2: WNHNN and SYGVQD (reference sequence). The CDR3 DNA sequence: TGCGCCAGCAGTGTTGGACTTCAAGAGACCCAGTACTTC. Encoded protein: CASSVGLQETQYF.

The chain recombines TRBV11-2 with TRBJ2-3; D is unresolved. CDR1 and CDR2 (germline): SGHAT, FQNNGV. V was pared by 9 bases and J by 1 base, with 17 bases between. This CDR3 spans 15 amino acids. The CDR3 region has the DNA TGTGCCAGTAACCACGGAACTCCAGGCACAGATACGCAGTATTTT. It yields the protein CASNHGTPGTDTQYF.

The chain is built from TRBV6-5 and TRBJ2-1; 10 positions agree with TRBD1. The CDR3 runs to 15 residues. Trimming cost V 2 bases and J 8 bases; bases outside gene matches: 6. The V gene's germline CDR1 is MNHEY and CDR2 SVGAGI. The CDR3 DNA reads TGTGCCAGCAGTTACGACGGGACAGGGGCCCATGAGCAGTTCTTC. It yields the protein CASSYDGTGAHEQFF.

A word on this clonotype: The junction does not match germline at one end; this may be a read error. The gene calls are TRBV6-2 or TRBV6-3 and TRBJ2-1; D not resolved. CDR1 is MNHEY and CDR2 is SVGEGT in the germline V gene. The CDR3 extends over 13 amino acids. The DNA for the CDR3 is TGTGTCAGCAGTCCCCGAGTTGGCCTTTGGCAGTTCTTC. As protein: CVSSPRVGLWQFF.

The chain couples TRBV6-5 to TRBJ2-2; 9 bases align to TRBD2. After removal of 0 bases from V and 4 bases from J, the junction contained 3 bases not matched to a gene. This CDR3 comprises 16 residues. In germline, CDR1 is MNHEY, CDR2 SVGAGI. In DNA, the CDR3 is TGTGCCAGCAGTTACTCTAGCGGGAGCAGCACCGGGGAGCTGTTTTTT. Translation gives CASSYSSGSSTGELFF.

This chain joins TRBV29-1 and TRBJ2-1; weak D call: TRBD2 (5 bases). From germline, CDR1 is SQVTM and CDR2 ANQGSEA. The CDR3 extends over 14 amino acids. V gave up 8 bases and J gave up 9 bases, with 23 bases separating them. This CDR3 is CSTVKRGPPIEQFF. The CDR3 bases are TGCAGCACTGTAAAGCGAGGGCCACCAATTGAGCAGTTCTTC.

The V gene is TRBV29-1, the J gene TRBJ2-3; D uncertain. The CDR3 has 16 amino acids. The germline V gene has CDR1 SQVTM and CDR2 ANQGSEA. Trimming shortened V by 7 bases and J by 3 bases, and 23 bases separated the two germline ends. The CDR3 sequence: CSGATSASLRTDTQYF. The CDR3 bases are TGCAGCGGGGCGACATCCGCTTCCCTCAGGACAGATACGCAGTATTTT.